These 25 T cell receptor beta chains originate from one sample sequenced in a study of T cell responses to AZD1222 COVID-19 vaccine (dated by TCRdb to the early 2020s). Library construction relied on the immunoSEQ multiplex PCR assay. TCRdb took this table from immuneACCESS and kept in-frame rearrangements with V and J called. Such tables lack part of the clones; where checked against another copy, unresolved V genes explain under half of the gap, and the rest is unexplained. In this sample the table shows fewer than 120,000 clones, around 85% of which occur a single time. Clones ranked in the top ten supply around 4.6% of the sample. The intended sense of this specimen's time point label: baseline before first vaccination. Sample: peripheral blood, taken on day 0 of AZD1222 vaccination. The receptor source for this set is an adult in good health.

As concerns this clone: This CDR3 is also generated by other DNA sequences in the sample. This chain uses TRBV30 with TRBJ1-2; 7 bases are shared with TRBD1. CDR3 size: 13 residues. The germline CDR1 and CDR2 sequences are GTSNPN and SVGIG (reference sequence). Trimming at V came to 3 bases and at J to 4 bases, leaving 5 bases not matched to a gene. CDR3: CAWSRDRPYGYTF. Here the CDR3 DNA reads TGTGCCTGGAGCCGGGACAGACCCTATGGCTACACCTTC.

The chain is built from TRBV6-2 or TRBV6-3 and TRBJ1-5; 10 bases are a match to TRBD1. The germline CDR1 and CDR2 sequences are MNHEY and SVGEGT. The length of the CDR3 is 15 residues. Losses at the gene ends were 5 bases for V and 6 bases for J; bases not matched to a gene: 7. CDR3: CASSRGQGVIQPQHF. The DNA for the CDR3 is TGTGCCAGCAGTCGCGGACAGGGGGTGATTCAGCCCCAGCATTTT.

The chain combines TRBV30 with TRBJ1-3; 8 nucleotides line up with TRBD1. Per the germline V gene, CDR1 is GTSNPN and CDR2 is SVGIG (reference sequence). CDR3 length: 16 amino acids. V gave up 0 bases and J gave up 0 bases; unmatched junction bases: 4. The DNA for the CDR3 is TGTGCCTGGAGTGTACAACAGGGGGACTCTGGAAACACCATATATTTT. Residues: CAWSVQQGDSGNTIYF.

The chain employs TRBV7-2 and TRBJ2-1, with a tentative D call TRBD2 (5 bases). Looked up from germline, CDR1 is SGHTA and CDR2 is FQGNSA. The V gene lost 1 base and the J gene lost 6 bases, with 10 bases spanning the gap. The CDR3 runs to 14 residues. The CDR3 here is CASSLEAVGNEQFF. DNA of the CDR3: TGTGCCAGCAGCTTAGAAGCGGTGGGCAATGAGCAGTTCTTC.

This chain links TRBV3-1 (or the pseudogene TRBV3-2) with TRBJ1-3; D unresolved. Trimming took 4 bases from V and 2 from J, leaving 15 bases between them. The CDR3 is 16 amino acids. Germline values: CDR1 LGHDT, CDR2 YNNKEL (reference sequence). This CDR3 reads CASSLDFRSAGNTIYF. Written as DNA, the CDR3 is TGTGCCAGCAGCCTCGACTTCAGGAGCGCTGGAAACACCATATATTTT.

V and J are TRBV20-1 and TRBJ2-4, with a tentative D call TRBD1 (6 bases). This CDR3 spans 16 amino acids. Germline V gives CDR1 DFQATT, CDR2 SNEGSKA (reference sequence). Trimming stripped 3 bases from V and 0 bases from J, with 15 bases between. The CDR3 DNA sequence: TGCAGTGCTAGTAGACAGGCGTACCTAGCCAAAAACATTCAGTACTTC. Protein sequence: CSASRQAYLAKNIQYF.

The CDR3 bases are TGCGCCAGCAGAGCGGGGCTAGGCTTGCCAGATACGCAGTATTTT. Encoded protein: CASRAGLGLPDTQYF. V is TRBV5-1 and J is TRBJ2-3; the match to TRBD2 covers 7 bases. Germline values: CDR1 SGHRS, CDR2 YFSETQ. The CDR3 loop spans 15 amino acids. V lost 5 bases, J lost 4 bases, and 10 bases stayed unmatched.

The genes are TRBV5-1 and TRBJ1-4, with 7 positions matching TRBD1. Trimming took 3 bases from V and 0 from J; bases not matched to a gene: 5. Germline CDR1 reads SGHRS; CDR2 reads YFSETQ. CDR3 length: 16 residues. The CDR3 DNA is TGCGCCAGCAGCTGGGGACAGACCTCAACTAATGAAAAACTGTTTTTT. Its translation is CASSWGQTSTNEKLFF.

The chain employs TRBV29-1 and TRBJ1-2, with D possibly TRBD1 on 5 matching bases. The CDR3 has 12 residues. The V and J ends lost 6 bases and 8 bases respectively, with 16 bases between them. The germline V gene encodes CDR1 SQVTM and CDR2 ANQGSEA. The CDR3 bases are TGCAGCGTAGTTTCAGGGAAATGGGGCTACACCTTC. This gives the protein CSVVSGKWGYTF. Looking up the rest from reference TRBV29-1 and TRBJ1-2 gives the full variable domain: SAVISQKPSRDICQRGTSLTIQCQVDSQVTMMFWYRQQPGQSLTLIATANQGSEATYESGFVIDKFPISRPNLTFSTLTVSNMSPEDSSIYLCSVVSGKWGYTFGSGTRLTVV.

The chain links TRBV6-6 to TRBJ2-7, with 8 bases identical to TRBD2. V lost 6 bases, J lost 3 bases, and 10 bases stayed unmatched. There are 15 residues in the CDR3. Germline V gene lookup returns CDR1 MNHNY and CDR2 SVGAGI (reference sequence). The CDR3 region is CASRSTSGNNYEQYF. The DNA for the CDR3 is TGTGCCAGCAGATCTACTAGCGGCAATAACTACGAGCAGTACTTC.

CDR3 protein: CASSPRNTGELFF. CDR3 in DNA: TGTGCCAGCTCACCGAGGAACACCGGGGAGCTGTTTTTT. This chain joins TRBV18 and TRBJ2-2; no firm D call. The CDR3 spans 13 residues. Trimming removed 3 bases from V and 1 base from J, with 3 bases in between. Germline CDR1 reads KGHSH; CDR2 reads LQKENI.

This chain uses TRBV7-2 with TRBJ2-5; 7 nucleotides line up with TRBD1. From germline, CDR1 is SGHTA and CDR2 FQGNSA. Trimming cost V 5 bases and J 1 base; bases outside gene matches: 4. This CDR3 is built from 14 residues. The CDR3 here is CASSETGAQETQYF. The DNA for the CDR3 is TGTGCCAGCAGCGAAACAGGGGCCCAAGAGACCCAGTACTTC.

This chain uses TRBV7-6 with TRBJ1-1; D uncertain. Between the trimmed V and J ends, which lost 2 bases and 1 base, there was a span of 11 bases. The CDR3 length is 15 residues. Germline V gene lookup returns CDR1 SGHVS and CDR2 FNYEAQ. For the CDR3, the DNA is TGTGCCAGCAGCTTAACCTTTCAGCCGAACACTGAAGCTTTCTTT. Translation: CASSLTFQPNTEAFF.

The rearrangement uses TRBV7-2 and TRBJ1-1; D is perhaps TRBD1 (5 bases). V gave up 5 bases and J gave up 4 bases, with 17 bases separating them. Germline V gene sequence: CDR1 SGHTA, CDR2 FQGNSA. The CDR3 covers 15 residues. As DNA, the CDR3 is TGTGCCAGCAGCCCCGGCATGGGGGGGAGCACTGAAGCTTTCTTT. Translating gives CASSPGMGGSTEAFF.

The CDR3, as DNA: TGTGCCAGCAGTGAGTCTGGCCGGAGAGAAGCTTTCTTT. Amino acid sequence: CASSESGRREAFF. The chain couples TRBV6-1 to TRBJ1-1, with D unclear. Per the germline V gene, CDR1 is MNHNS and CDR2 is SASEGT. V was clipped by 3 bases and J by 8 bases, with 13 bases between them. This CDR3 region has 13 residues.

The rearrangement links TRBV9 to TRBJ1-3, with D perhaps matching TRBD1 (5 bases). CDR1 and CDR2 from the germline V gene are SGDLS and YYNGEE. The CDR3 is 17 amino acids. The germline V and J ends were trimmed by 2 bases and 0 bases, with 15 bases remaining between them. The CDR3 DNA is TGTGCCAGCAGCGTGGTGTCAGGGCTTAACTCTGGAAACACCATATATTTT. Residues: CASSVVSGLNSGNTIYF.

The chain has TRBV6-2 or TRBV6-3 and TRBJ2-5, with D uncertain. CDR1 MNHEY and CDR2 SVGEGT come from the germline V gene. This CDR3 has 12 residues. V was clipped by 1 base and J by 1 base, with 1 base between them. The CDR3 sequence is CASSYFQETQYF. The CDR3 bases are TGTGCCAGCAGTTACTTCCAAGAGACCCAGTACTTC.

This clone is a singleton in its sample. This chain connects TRBV5-1 to TRBJ1-1, with D uncertain. CDR3 length equals 13 residues. The ends were cut back, 5 bases at V and 1 base at J, with 9 bases in the middle. Germline V CDR1 and CDR2: SGHRS, YFSETQ. CDR3 bases: TGCGCCAGCAGTTTGAGTTCGAACACTGAAGCTTTCTTT. Amino acid sequence: CASSLSSNTEAFF.

This chain links TRBV5-5 with TRBJ2-3; the D gene could be TRBD1 or TRBD2 (6 bases each). Trimming cost V 4 bases and J 6 bases, with 15 bases left between them. The germline CDR1 and CDR2 sequences are SGHKS and YYEKEE (reference sequence). The CDR3 length is 14 residues. The CDR3 reads CASSLGGGGDTQYF. The CDR3 region has the DNA TGTGCCAGCAGCCTGGGGGGCGGCGGGGATACGCAGTATTTT.

This sequence joins TRBV6-5 and TRBJ1-6; D gene uncertain. Germline V lookup: CDR1 MNHEY, CDR2 SVGAGI. Trimming left V 10 bases short and J 3 bases short, with 13 bases between. CDR3 length equals 14 residues. CDR3 residues: CAIVRSFYNSPLHF. CDR3 sequence (DNA): TGTGCCATAGTAAGGAGCTTCTATAATTCACCCCTCCACTTT.

The chain employs TRBV11-2 and TRBJ2-7, with D possibly TRBD2 on 5 matching bases. The germline V gene encodes CDR1 SGHAT and CDR2 FQNNGV. Trimming pared 5 bases from V and 3 bases from J, leaving 17 bases between. The CDR3 is 15 residues long. The CDR3 DNA is TGTGCCAGCAGCCCTGGGAGTCAAACGATCTACGAGCAGTACTTC. Translation gives CASSPGSQTIYEQYF.

V and J are TRBV28 and TRBJ1-1, with D possibly TRBD1 on 5 matching bases. The CDR3 consists of 15 residues. V lost 2 bases to trimming and J lost 2 bases, with 12 bases between them. Per germline, CDR1 MDHEN and CDR2 SYDVKM. DNA of the CDR3: TGTGCCAGCAGTTTAGGGGGATCAGGCAACACTGAAGCTTTCTTT. Translation: CASSLGGSGNTEAFF.

This clone is termed medium-sized (0.01 to 0.1%). Additional DNA sequences in this sample encode the identical CDR3. The rearrangement uses TRBV27 and TRBJ2-7; D could derive from TRBD1 or TRBD2 (5 bases each). This CDR3 spans 13 amino acids. V was shortened by 4 bases and J by 3 bases, with 10 bases between the two germline ends. CDR1 MNHEY and CDR2 SMNVEV come from the germline V gene (reference sequence). CDR3 region: CASSSTGGYEQYF. CDR3 sequence (DNA): TGTGCCAGCAGTTCGACTGGGGGCTACGAGCAGTACTTC.

This chain uses TRBV4-3 with TRBJ2-7, with unresolved D. CDR1 is LGHNA and CDR2 is YSLEER in the germline V gene. This CDR3 has 17 amino acids. V lost 0 bases to trimming and J lost 5 bases, with 20 bases between them. CDR3 sequence reads: CASSQEVARLSGNEQYF. The CDR3 coding sequence is TGCGCCAGCAGCCAAGAAGTAGCTAGATTGTCGGGTAACGAGCAGTACTTC.

The V gene is TRBV5-5, the J gene TRBJ2-3; tentatively, D is TRBD1 or TRBD2 (5 bases each). V gave up 0 bases and J gave up 4 bases, with 18 bases separating them. The CDR3 has 17 residues. Germline assignment: CDR1 SGHKS and CDR2 YYEKEE (reference sequence). CDR3 DNA: TGTGCCAGCAGCTTGGGTGGCGTGGTGGGGGTTGCAGATACGCAGTATTTT. It specifies CASSLGGVVGVADTQYF.